The rows below give T cell receptor beta chains drawn from one sample of a study of T cells after yellow fever vaccination. TCRdb reprocessed the 5' RACE reads with MiXCR, giving one entry per CDR3 protein. Of 320,000 or so distinct CDR3 sequences listed, 7% to 9% are singletons. Specimen: PBMCs, collected around 45 days after the first yellow fever vaccination. All receptors derive from a man between 18 and 35 years old who received the YFV17D yellow fever vaccine. The CDR3 runs from the conserved cysteine through the conserved F or W. Each record gives: J gene, D gene, clone size, V gene, CDR3 DNA, CDR3 protein. The D gene is left open where the match is weak. Size is stated for part of the rows, as once, few or many counts, or as a class when the clone is expanded.

>TRBJ1-2|TRBD1|.|TRBV3-1
TGTGCCAGCAGTGTAGAGGGGGCGGTAAATGGCTACACCTTC
CASSVEGAVNGYTF
>TRBJ2-3|.|many|TRBV12-3/TRBV12-4
TGTGCCAGCAGTCCTAGCGGCCCCGAGGGGGGACGGCAAGGAAATACGCAGTATTTT
CASSPSGPEGGRQGNTQYF
>TRBJ2-7|.|.|TRBV9
TGTGCCAGCAGCGTCCTACTTCGCGGGGAGCAGTACTTC
CASSVLLRGEQYF
>TRBJ2-4|.|many|TRBV15
TGTGCCACCAGCTTCCCCACGGGGACCTCCGAAATTCAGTACTTC
CATSFPTGTSEIQYF
>TRBJ2-1|.|.|TRBV5-8
TGTGCCAGCAGCTTGGGGATGGGCGGCAATGAGCAGTTCTTC
CASSLGMGGNEQFF
>TRBJ1-5|TRBD1|.|TRBV7-9
TGTGCCAGCAGTAGGGGGCAGGATCAGCCCCAGCATTTT
CASSRGQDQPQHF
>TRBJ2-3|.|.|TRBV7-2
TGTGCCAGCAGCTTACGGCGCGTGGGGTACACAGATACGCAGTATTTT
CASSLRRVGYTDTQYF
>TRBJ2-2|.|few|TRBV7-2
TGTGCCAGCATGAGACGGGCAGTCCTCGCCACCGGGGAGCTGTTTTTT
CASMRRAVLATGELFF
>TRBJ1-2|.|.|TRBV6-5
TGTGCCAGCAGTTATACCCGATGGGCTAACTATGGCTACACCTTC
CASSYTRWANYGYTF
>TRBJ1-5|.|.|TRBV4-3
TGCGCCAGCAGCCAAGATGAGGGTCAGCCCCAGCATTTT
CASSQDEGQPQHF
>TRBJ1-6|.|few|TRBV10-3
TGTGCCATCAGCGAGTCCGGGACGGACGCCTCCCTCCACTTT
CAISESGTDASLHF
>TRBJ1-1|.|.|TRBV20-1
TGCAGTGTTCTCCAGGGGAACACTGAAGCTTTCTTT
CSVLQGNTEAFF
>TRBJ1-5|.|few|TRBV20-1
TGCAGTGCTTCAACTGAAGGCAATCAGCCCCAGCATTTT
CSASTEGNQPQHF
>TRBJ2-7|TRBD2|.|TRBV7-2
TGTGCCAGCAGCTTAGAGAGTAGCGGGTTGAACTACGAGCAGTACTTC
CASSLESSGLNYEQYF
>TRBJ1-5|.|.|TRBV6-2/TRBV6-3
TGTGCCAGCAGTTGGGCCTTGGAAAATCAGCCCCAGCATTTT
CASSWALENQPQHF
>TRBJ1-2|.|.|TRBV29-1
TGCAGCGTTTGGCATCAGGGCTATGGCTACACCTTC
CSVWHQGYGYTF
>TRBJ2-7|.|few|TRBV20-1
TGCAGTGCTATGACAGCCTACGAGCAGTACTTC
CSAMTAYEQYF
>TRBJ1-6|.|.|TRBV7-9
TGTGCCAGCAGCTTCGACAGAGCCTATAATTCACCCCTCCACTTT
CASSFDRAYNSPLHF
>TRBJ1-4|.|.|TRBV29-1
TGCAGCGTTGAATATGTGGGTTCTAATGAAAAACTGTTTTTT
CSVEYVGSNEKLFF
>TRBJ1-5|.|few|TRBV6-1
TGTGCCAGCAGTGATGAGGGATGGGGGCCCCAGCATTTT
CASSDEGWGPQHF
>TRBJ2-3|TRBD1|.|TRBV4-3
TGCGCCAGCAGCCGGGACAGGGGGCCTCCCACAGATACGCAGTATTTT
CASSRDRGPPTDTQYF
>TRBJ2-2|.|few|TRBV13
TGTGCCAGCAGCATGATCACAGTGGTCACCGGGGAGCTGTTTTTT
CASSMITVVTGELFF
>TRBJ1-1|TRBD1|.|TRBV7-9
TGTGCCAGCAGCTGGACAGGGTTCGAGGACACTGAAGCTTTCTTT
CASSWTGFEDTEAFF
>TRBJ2-3|TRBD2|.|TRBV4-3
TGCGCCAGCAGCCAGGACGGGGGGGCCTTTGGAGATACGCAGTATTTT
CASSQDGGAFGDTQYF
>TRBJ2-1|TRBD2|.|TRBV4-2
TGTGCCAGCAGCCAAGATCAGCGGGGGGGCCCTGAGCAGTTCTTC
CASSQDQRGGPEQFF
>TRBJ2-1|TRBD1|.|TRBV20-1
TGCAGTGCCCAGGGACAGAGAAAAGGGAATGAGCAGTTCTTC
CSAQGQRKGNEQFF
>TRBJ2-3|TRBD1|.|TRBV4-3
TGCGCCAGCAGCTCCTTGGACAGGGAGACACGGACGCAGTATTTT
CASSSLDRETRTQYF
>TRBJ1-4|TRBD1|.|TRBV20-1
TGCAGTGCTGGAGGGACAGGAGGTGAAAAACTGTTTTTT
CSAGGTGGEKLFF
>TRBJ2-1|TRBD2|few|TRBV24-1
TGTGCCACCAGTGATTTTAAAGCGGGGGGCTACAATGAGCAGTTCTTC
CATSDFKAGGYNEQFF
>TRBJ2-7|.|few|TRBV5-1
TGCGCCAGCAGCTTGGGGGATGCTCTTGGGGAGCAGTACTTC
CASSLGDALGEQYF
>TRBJ1-2|.|many|TRBV7-2
TGTGCCAGCAGCCCGGACAGCAACTATGGCTACACCTTC
CASSPDSNYGYTF
>TRBJ1-1|.|few|TRBV6-5
TGTGCCAGCAGTTACTCTAGGATGAACACTGAAGCTTTCTTT
CASSYSRMNTEAFF
>TRBJ2-3|TRBD2|many|TRBV7-9
TGTGCCAGCAGCTTAGAAGGGACTAGCGGCCTTATGCAGTATTTT
CASSLEGTSGLMQYF
>TRBJ2-3|TRBD2|.|TRBV5-1
TGCGCCAGCAGCCCAGGGACTAGCGGGGGGGCAGATACGCAGTATTTT
CASSPGTSGGADTQYF
>TRBJ1-5|TRBD1|few|TRBV7-2
TGTGCCAGCAGCTTCTCCAGGGGGCAACAGCCCCAGCATTTT
CASSFSRGQQPQHF
>TRBJ1-1|.|.|TRBV5-1
TGCGCCAGCAGCTTTCTTTCTACTAACACTGAAGCTTTCTTT
CASSFLSTNTEAFF